This TCR beta chain came from a study of T cells in Graves' hyperthyroidism and ophthalmopathy. Using RNA transcripts as the source, TCR beta CDR3 regions were amplified. The HTBI primer set drove a first-round RT-PCR of the TCR CDR3. TCRdb processed the multiplex PCR reads anew with MiXCR; each CDR3 protein has one entry. The table lists more than 300,000 distinct CDR3 sequences, about 18% of them singletons. Investigators excluded patients with uncontrolled infection, other autoimmune disease, pregnancy or lactation. Findings of the study overall: Median prediction lead before ophthalmopathy onset was around 7 months with the model. Blood also held most thyroid clonotypes expanded beyond 0.001.

Trimming at V came to 12 bases and at J to 3 bases, leaving 7 bases not matched to a gene. The CDR3 contains 14 residues. The germline CDR1 and CDR2 sequences are KGHDR and SFDVKD. Points on this clonotype: Antigen unknown.

The chain is built from TRBV24-1 and TRBJ2-2; TRBD1 matches 9 bases. The sequencing sample was made of blood. This sequence was found in a man between 18 and 29 years old with Graves' ophthalmopathy. The CDR3 region is CASQGAVDTGELFF. DNA of the CDR3: TGTGCCTCACAGGGGGCGGTAGACACCGGGGAGCTGTTTTTT.